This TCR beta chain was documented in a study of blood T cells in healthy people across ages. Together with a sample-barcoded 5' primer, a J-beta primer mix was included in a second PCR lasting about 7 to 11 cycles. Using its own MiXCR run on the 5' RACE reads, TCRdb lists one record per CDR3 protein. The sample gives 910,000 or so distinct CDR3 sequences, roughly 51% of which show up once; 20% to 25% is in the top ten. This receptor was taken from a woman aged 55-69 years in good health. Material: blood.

The CDR3 DNA reads as TGCGCCAGCAGCCAACGGGGCGCCGGGACAGGGGTGACTGAAGCTTTCTTT. It yields the protein CASSQRGAGTGVTEAFF. The chain is built from TRBV4-1 and TRBJ1-1; 10 bases agree with TRBD1. CDR1 is MGHRA and CDR2 is YSYEKL in the germline V gene. The CDR3 has 17 amino acids. V dropped 2 bases and J dropped 5; count of bases not matched to a gene: 11.